The 26 T cell receptor beta chains presented below share a single source sample, sequenced in a study of OX40 agonist ivuxolimab in advanced cancers. Sequenced by immunoSEQ multiplex PCR; TCRdb stores in-frame clones only, minus some. The sample carries some 110,000 clones, just under 95% recorded once. The source was CD4+ or CD8+ T cells sorted from blood, collected in a trial of the OX40 agonist ivuxolimab. The receptors come from an adult with an advanced solid tumor such as melanoma, head and neck, liver or kidney cancer.

CDR3 sequence reads: CASSSGLFYNEQFF. The CDR3 DNA follows: TGCGCCAGCAGCTCGGGACTATTCTACAATGAGCAGTTCTTC. The genes are TRBV5-1 and TRBJ2-1, with 7 nucleotides matching TRBD2. CDR1 is SGHRS, CDR2 YFSETQ, per germline. CDR3 length equals 14 residues. After removal of 3 bases from V and 3 bases from J, the junction contained 3 bases not matched to a gene.

The chain recombines TRBV28 with TRBJ1-3; 7 bases map to TRBD1. This CDR3 is 19 amino acids long. Per germline, CDR1 MDHEN and CDR2 SYDVKM. With V trimmed by 4 bases and J by 0 bases, 15 bases remained unmatched. The CDR3 nucleotides are TGTGCCAGCAGTTCCTTCGGGCGAGTAGGGGGCGTCTCTGGAAACACCATATATTTT. Amino acids: CASSSFGRVGGVSGNTIYF.

The genes are TRBV7-9 and TRBJ1-1, with D hard to call. With 5 bases removed from V and 13 bases from J, the gap between germline ends came to 11 bases. This CDR3 contains 10 residues. CDR1 is SEHNR and CDR2 is FQNEAQ in the germline V gene (reference sequence). CDR3 nucleotide sequence: TGTGCCAGCAGCGGTACGGAGGGTTTCTTT. Protein: CASSGTEGFF.

In the case of this clone: Other DNA sequences of this sample code for an identical CDR3. V usage is TRBV4-3 and J usage is TRBJ1-1; D uncertain. CDR3 length: 13 amino acids. The ends were cut back, 1 base at V and 4 bases at J, with 7 bases in the middle. The germline CDR1 and CDR2 sequences are LGHNA and YSLEER. This CDR3 is CASSQGGPTEAFF. CDR3 nucleotide sequence: TGCGCCAGCAGCCAAGGGGGTCCCACTGAAGCTTTCTTT.

This clone was found once. V and J are TRBV28 and TRBJ2-3; no clear D. Between the trimmed V and J ends, which lost 7 bases and 1 base, there was a span of 6 bases. CDR1 MDHEN and CDR2 SYDVKM come from the germline V gene. The CDR3 has 12 amino acids. DNA of the CDR3: TGTGCCAGCATCGACCGCACAGATACGCAGTATTTT. Protein: CASIDRTDTQYF.

V is TRBV25-1 and J is TRBJ2-7; perhaps TRBD1 as D (6 bases). The ends were cut back, 3 bases at V and 0 bases at J, with 18 bases in the middle. CDR1 and CDR2 (germline): MGHDK, SYGVNS. The CDR3 is made up of 17 amino acids. The CDR3 sequence is CASSDTTGGPRSYEQYF. In DNA, the CDR3 is TGTGCCAGCAGTGATACGACAGGAGGCCCTCGCTCCTACGAGCAGTACTTC.

V usage is TRBV6-5 and J usage is TRBJ1-1, with a possible D match to TRBD1 (5 bases). Germline V gives CDR1 MNHEY, CDR2 SVGAGI. With 7 bases removed from V and 5 bases from J, the gap between germline ends came to 14 bases. The CDR3 is 13 amino acids. The CDR3 region is CASTWGPSTEAFF. The CDR3, as DNA: TGTGCCAGCACTTGGGGACCCTCTACTGAAGCTTTCTTT.

The gene calls are TRBV28 and TRBJ1-1, with no clear D. V lost 2 bases to trimming and J lost 10 bases, with 11 bases between them. Germline V gives CDR1 MDHEN, CDR2 SYDVKM. The CDR3 runs 12 residues. The CDR3 bases are TGTGCCAGCAGTTTAGGTCCGGCGAGAGCTTTCTTT. This gives the protein CASSLGPARAFF.

This chain connects TRBV7-2 to TRBJ2-5; no clear D gene. Germline assignment: CDR1 SGHTA and CDR2 FQGNSA. V was trimmed by 5 bases and J by 5 bases, leaving 9 bases between them. The CDR3 runs to 12 residues. CDR3 residues: CASSAARETQYF. In DNA, the CDR3 is TGTGCCAGCAGCGCCGCGCGGGAGACCCAGTACTTC.

This sequence joins TRBV5-1 and TRBJ1-1; D is perhaps TRBD1 (6 bases). Trimming left V 6 bases short and J 5 bases short, with 20 bases between. Germline-derived CDR1 and CDR2 are SGHRS and YFSETQ. The CDR3 loop spans 15 amino acids. The CDR3 nucleotides are TGCGCCAGCACCCTGGGGGCTTCGAAGGGGACTGAAGCTTTCTTT. It yields the protein CASTLGASKGTEAFF.

In this sample, this clone turned up once. One end of the junction varies from germline; a read error may be responsible. The chain joins TRBV7-2 to TRBJ2-1, with D possibly TRBD2 on 7 matching bases. CDR1 and CDR2 from the germline V gene are SGHTA and FQGNSA. The CDR3 extends over 13 amino acids. The CDR3 DNA reads as TGTGCCAGCAACTTAGGGGGGGCATGGGAGCAGTTCTTC. This gives the protein CASNLGGAWEQFF. The full variable domain, in which reference TRBV7-2 and TRBJ2-1 provide the parts outside the CDR3, is GAGVSQSPSNKVTEKGKDVELRCDPISGHTALYWYRQSLGQGLEFLIYFQGNSAPDKSGLPSDRFSAERTGGSVSTLTIQRTQQEDSAVYLCASNLGGAWEQFFGPGTRLTVL.

This clone has just one count. This rearrangement joins TRBV9 to TRBJ1-2; 8 nucleotides match TRBD1. Germline CDR1 and CDR2: SGDLS and YYNGEE. The CDR3 contains 16 residues. V shed 2 bases, J shed 0 bases, and the junction held 6 bases outside the gene matches. DNA of the CDR3: TGTGCCAGCAGCGTGGGCGGACAGGGAGCTAACTATGGCTACACCTTC. Translated, it gives CASSVGGQGANYGYTF.

The gene calls are TRBV25-1 and TRBJ1-3, with TRBD1 as a possible D gene (5 bases). CDR3 length equals 15 residues. V lost 1 base to trimming and J lost 3 bases, with 10 bases between them. Per the germline V gene, CDR1 is MGHDK and CDR2 is SYGVNS. The CDR3 region is CASSEFQGRGNTIYF. For the CDR3, the DNA is TGTGCCAGCAGTGAATTTCAGGGCCGTGGAAACACCATATATTTT.

This rearrangement joins TRBV30 to TRBJ1-1; D may be TRBD1 (6 bases). This CDR3 is 14 amino acids long. Germline values: CDR1 GTSNPN, CDR2 SVGIG (reference sequence). The V and J ends lost 2 bases and 7 bases respectively, with 17 bases between them. Here the CDR3 DNA reads TGTGCCTGGAGTTATCCTCCGGGGACACTTGAAGCTTTCTTT. Amino acid sequence: CAWSYPPGTLEAFF.

J is TRBJ1-5 and V is TRBV28, with TRBD1 identical over 8 bases. This CDR3 comprises 17 residues. Looked up from germline, CDR1 is MDHEN and CDR2 is SYDVKM. Trimming at V came to 5 bases and at J to 3 bases, leaving 12 bases not matched to a gene. In DNA form, the CDR3 reads TGTGCCAGCAGTCAGGGTGGGGACAGGAGACTCAATCAGCCCCAGCATTTT. It is translated as CASSQGGDRRLNQPQHF. The complete variable domain, with remaining parts taken from reference TRBV28 and TRBJ1-5, reads DVKVTQSSRYLVKRTGEKVFLECVQDMDHENMFWYRQDPGLGLRLIYFSYDVKMKEKGDIPEGYSVSREKKERFSLILESASTNQTSMYLCASSQGGDRRLNQPQHFGDGTRLSIL.

This clone was detected only a few times. CDR3 coding DNA: TGTGCCAGCAGGCCAGGACAGGGAGCTCTTTGGGGCTACACCTTC. Translation: CASRPGQGALWGYTF. The chain is built from TRBV11-2 and TRBJ1-2; TRBD1 aligns across 8 bases. The CDR3 sequence is 15 residues long. V dropped 6 bases and J dropped 8; count of bases not matched to a gene: 14. Germline V lookup: CDR1 SGHAT, CDR2 FQNNGV.

This chain connects TRBV7-9 to TRBJ1-2; tentatively, D is TRBD1 (5 bases). This CDR3 contains 13 residues. CDR1 is SEHNR, CDR2 FQNEAQ, per germline (reference sequence). Between the trimmed V and J ends, which lost 3 bases and 7 bases, there was a span of 12 bases. As DNA, the CDR3 is TGTGCCAGCAGCTTGGGACCGTCCCCTGGCTACACCTTC. Protein product: CASSLGPSPGYTF.

The rearrangement links TRBV6-5 to TRBJ2-7; D uncertain. The CDR3 contains 15 residues. The ends were cut back, 0 bases at V and 0 bases at J, with 9 bases in the middle. Germline V gene lookup returns CDR1 MNHEY and CDR2 SVGAGI. The CDR3 protein is CASSYSPSSSYEQYF. The CDR3 DNA reads TGTGCCAGCAGTTACTCTCCTTCCAGCTCCTACGAGCAGTACTTC.

The J gene is TRBJ1-3, the V gene TRBV11-2, with D uncertain. V lost 0 bases and J lost 7, with 7 bases in between. This CDR3 is built from 13 residues. Germline lookup yields CDR1 SGHAT and CDR2 FQNNGV. DNA for the CDR3: TGTGCCAGCAGCTTAGATCTAGTGAACACCATATATTTT. Translation: CASSLDLVNTIYF.

The chain carries TRBV7-2 and TRBJ2-7; D call uncertain. From germline, CDR1 is SGHTA and CDR2 FQGNSA. The CDR3 runs to 12 residues. V was trimmed by 4 bases and J by 6 bases, leaving 10 bases between them. The CDR3 region has the DNA TGTGCCAGCAGCTACCGGACGGGCGAGCAGTACTTC. Its protein is CASSYRTGEQYF. Drawing the rest from reference TRBV7-2 and TRBJ2-7, the complete variable domain is GAGVSQSPSNKVTEKGKDVELRCDPISGHTALYWYRQSLGQGLEFLIYFQGNSAPDKSGLPSDRFSAERTGGSVSTLTIQRTQQEDSAVYLCASSYRTGEQYFGPGTRLTVT.

V gene TRBV9 combines with J gene TRBJ2-7, with D possibly matching TRBD2 (6 bases). Trimming pared 0 bases from V and 4 bases from J, leaving 11 bases between. This CDR3 has 14 amino acids. The germline V gene has CDR1 SGDLS and CDR2 YYNGEE. The chain's CDR3 is CASSVAWAGYEQYF. The CDR3 DNA reads as TGTGCCAGCAGCGTAGCTTGGGCGGGGTACGAGCAGTACTTC. The complete variable domain, with remaining parts taken from reference TRBV9 and TRBJ2-7, reads DSGVTQTPKHLITATGQRVTLRCSPRSGDLSVYWYQQSLDQGLQFLIQYYNGEERAKGNILERFSAQQFPDLHSELNLSSLELGDSALYFCASSVAWAGYEQYFGPGTRLTVT.

The chain recombines TRBV19 with TRBJ2-7; D possibly uses TRBD1 or TRBD2 (5 bases each). Germline loops: CDR1 LNHDA, CDR2 SQIVND (reference sequence). Trimming shortened V by 5 bases and J by 3 bases, and 11 bases separated the two germline ends. This CDR3 contains 13 residues. CDR3 nucleotides: TGTGCCAGTAGTGTCACAGGAGGCTACGAGCAGTACTTC. Amino acids: CASSVTGGYEQYF.

This sequence joins TRBV5-1 and TRBJ1-2, with 10 nucleotides matching TRBD1. This CDR3 has 15 residues. Germline CDR1 reads SGHRS; CDR2 reads YFSETQ. The V gene end was trimmed by 3 bases and the J gene end by 6 bases; junction bases not matched to a gene: 8. CDR3 sequence reads: CASSSDRGDINGYTF. CDR3 nucleotide sequence: TGCGCCAGCAGCTCGGACAGGGGGGATATCAATGGCTACACCTTC.

This chain links TRBV5-1 with TRBJ2-1; TRBD2 matches 13 bases. J lost 0 bases, V lost 5 bases, and 2 bases had no gene match. The germline CDR1 and CDR2 sequences are SGHRS and YFSETQ. This CDR3 comprises 16 residues. CDR3 bases: TGCGCCAGCAGTTGGACTAGCGGGAGCTCCTACAATGAGCAGTTCTTC. Protein sequence: CASSWTSGSSYNEQFF.

The chain combines TRBV5-1 with TRBJ2-5, with D tentatively TRBD2 (6 bases). Germline V gene lookup returns CDR1 SGHRS and CDR2 YFSETQ. CDR3 size: 14 residues. The V gene lost 4 bases and the J gene lost 0 bases, with 10 bases spanning the gap. For the CDR3, the DNA is TGCGCCAGCAGCGTTAAGCGGGACCAAGAGACCCAGTACTTC. This gives the protein CASSVKRDQETQYF.

The rearrangement joins TRBV14 to TRBJ2-1, with a possible D match to TRBD2 (5 bases). Germline loops: CDR1 SGHDN, CDR2 FVKESK. Trimming shortened V by 4 bases and J by 6 bases, and 13 bases separated the two germline ends. The CDR3 loop spans 14 amino acids. The CDR3 here is CASSLPDWGNEQFF. The CDR3 region has the DNA TGTGCCAGCAGCCTCCCGGACTGGGGCAATGAGCAGTTCTTC.